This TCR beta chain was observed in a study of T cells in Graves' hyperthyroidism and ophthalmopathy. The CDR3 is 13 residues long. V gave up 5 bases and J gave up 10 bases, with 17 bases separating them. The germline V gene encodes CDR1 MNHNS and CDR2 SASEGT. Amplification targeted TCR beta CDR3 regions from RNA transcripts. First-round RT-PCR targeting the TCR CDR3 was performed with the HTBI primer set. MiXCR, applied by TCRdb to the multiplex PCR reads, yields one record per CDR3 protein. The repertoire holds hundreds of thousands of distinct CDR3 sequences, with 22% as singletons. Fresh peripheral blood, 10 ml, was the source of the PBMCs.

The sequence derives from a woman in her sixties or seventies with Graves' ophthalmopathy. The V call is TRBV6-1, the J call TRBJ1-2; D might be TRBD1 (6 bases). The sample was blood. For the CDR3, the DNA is TGTGCCAGCAGTAAAACAGGGTCGGCTGTCTACACCTTC. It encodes CASSKTGSAVYTF.